Listed below are T cell receptor beta chains from one sample, sequenced in a study of shared clonotypes between healthy human individuals. Clones were sequenced by immunoSEQ multiplex PCR, and TCRdb holds only the in-frame ones, with some missing. The table lists 2 million to 2.5 million clones, about 95% of them singletons. The specimen sequenced was naive CD8+ T cells sorted from blood. These receptors came from a man younger than 30 in good health. Each CDR3 is given with its conserved first and last residue. The order of the fields is clone size, J gene, V gene, D gene, CDR3 protein, CDR3 DNA. The D gene is left open where the match is weak. The size field is filled for only some rows; it gives once, few, many or a size class.

clone size: -; J gene: TRBJ2-1; V gene: TRBV7-2; D gene: -; CDR3 protein: CASSSPVRGTYNEQFF; CDR3 DNA: TGTGCCAGCAGCTCCCCTGTCAGGGGAACCTACAATGAGCAGTTCTTC
clone size: -; J gene: TRBJ2-7; V gene: TRBV7-9; D gene: -; CDR3 protein: CASSPQGFPYEQYF; CDR3 DNA: TGTGCCAGCAGCCCCCAGGGTTTTCCCTACGAGCAGTACTTC
clone size: -; J gene: TRBJ1-1; V gene: TRBV27; D gene: TRBD1; CDR3 protein: CASGEWDSGAFF; CDR3 DNA: TGTGCCAGCGGGGAATGGGACAGTGGGGCTTTCTTT
clone size: -; J gene: TRBJ1-1; V gene: TRBV9; D gene: TRBD1; CDR3 protein: CASSDHRGRPVENTEAFF; CDR3 DNA: TGTGCCAGCAGCGACCACAGGGGGCGGCCTGTGGAGAACACTGAAGCTTTCTTT
clone size: once; J gene: TRBJ2-7; V gene: TRBV11-2; D gene: -; CDR3 protein: CASSLDSRGYEQYF; CDR3 DNA: TGTGCCAGCAGCTTAGATTCTAGAGGTTACGAGCAGTACTTC
clone size: -; J gene: TRBJ2-5; V gene: TRBV6-5; D gene: -; CDR3 protein: CAGSVLRGRETQYF; CDR3 DNA: TGTGCCGGGAGCGTCCTACGGGGGAGGGAGACCCAGTACTTC
clone size: once; J gene: TRBJ2-7; V gene: TRBV9; D gene: -; CDR3 protein: CASSATQGPYEQYF; CDR3 DNA: TGTGCCAGCAGCGCGACACAGGGTCCCTACGAGCAGTACTTC
clone size: -; J gene: TRBJ2-5; V gene: TRBV5-6; D gene: -; CDR3 protein: CASSLGLGQETQYF; CDR3 DNA: TGTGCCAGCAGCTTGGGGCTGGGTCAAGAGACCCAGTACTTC
clone size: -; J gene: TRBJ1-2; V gene: TRBV20-1; D gene: -; CDR3 protein: CSAWGGPTAPF; CDR3 DNA: TGCAGTGCTTGGGGGGGACCGACAGCCCCCTTC
clone size: -; J gene: TRBJ1-1; V gene: TRBV28; D gene: -; CDR3 protein: CASSLDNSVNTEAFF; CDR3 DNA: TGTGCCAGCAGTTTAGATAACAGCGTCAACACTGAAGCTTTCTTT
clone size: -; J gene: TRBJ1-5; V gene: TRBV7-3; D gene: TRBD1; CDR3 protein: CASTQWGQVRQPQHF; CDR3 DNA: TGTGCCAGCACCCAATGGGGACAGGTTCGTCAGCCCCAGCATTTT
clone size: -; J gene: TRBJ2-7; V gene: TRBV4-1; D gene: TRBD1; CDR3 protein: CASSQKFGQGASYEQYF; CDR3 DNA: TGCGCCAGCAGCCAAAAGTTTGGTCAGGGGGCATCCTACGAGCAGTACTTC
clone size: -; J gene: TRBJ1-2; V gene: TRBV5-4; D gene: TRBD1; CDR3 protein: CASSPIGQGVLNGYTF; CDR3 DNA: TGTGCCAGCAGCCCCATAGGACAGGGGGTGCTGAATGGCTACACCTTC
clone size: -; J gene: TRBJ1-3; V gene: TRBV27; D gene: TRBD1; CDR3 protein: CASSLSGTGLGNTIYF; CDR3 DNA: TGTGCCAGCAGTTTATCCGGGACAGGGCTAGGAAACACCATATATTTT